This passage covers 14 T cell receptor beta chains from one sample sequenced in a study of blood T cell repertoires in COVID-19. Assay used: immunoSEQ multiplex PCR; TCRdb lists only in-frame clones, some missing. Among some 250,000 clones listed, approximately 85% were seen once. Sequencing was performed on peripheral blood. These receptors all stem from a woman aged 25 to 39 with acute or convalescent COVID-19.

J is TRBJ1-6 and V is TRBV5-1; TRBD1 matches 8 bases. After removal of 4 bases from V and 7 bases from J, the junction contained 7 bases not matched to a gene. The V gene's germline CDR1 is SGHRS and CDR2 YFSETQ. CDR3 length: 15 amino acids. The CDR3 protein is CASSPLTGVNSPLHF. DNA for the CDR3: TGCGCCAGCAGCCCATTGACAGGGGTGAATTCACCCCTCCACTTT.

The chain is built from TRBV7-8 and TRBJ2-1; 8 nucleotides agree with TRBD2. V lost 4 bases to trimming and J lost 6 bases; unmatched junction nucleotides: 8. Germline lookup yields CDR1 SGHVS and CDR2 FQNEAQ. The CDR3 has 15 residues. CDR3 sequence (DNA): TGTGCCAGCAGCTCGACGGGAGGGGTGAGCAATGAGCAGTTCTTC. As protein: CASSSTGGVSNEQFF. The full variable domain, rest sourced from reference TRBV7-8 and TRBJ2-1, is GAGVSQSPRYKVAKRGQDVALRCDPISGHVSLFWYQQALGQGPEFLTYFQNEAQLDKSGLPSDRFFAERPEGSVSTLKIQRTQQEDSAVYLCASSSTGGVSNEQFFGPGTRLTVL.

The chain has TRBV5-1 and TRBJ2-5; possibly TRBD1 for D (6 bases). Looked up from germline, CDR1 is SGHRS and CDR2 is YFSETQ. CDR3 length equals 13 residues. V was pared by 2 bases and J by 5 bases, with 10 bases between. In DNA form, the CDR3 reads TGCGCCAGCAGCTTCGCCCAGGGGGAGACCCAGTACTTC. This translates into CASSFAQGETQYF. Complete variable domain (other parts from reference TRBV5-1 and TRBJ2-5): KAGVTQTPRYLIKTRGQQVTLSCSPISGHRSVSWYQQTPGQGLQFLFEYFSETQRNKGNFPGRFSGRQFSNSRSEMNVSTLELGDSALYLCASSFAQGETQYFGPGTRLLVL.

The chain uses TRBV6-6 and TRBJ2-2; tentatively, D is TRBD1 (6 bases). CDR1 and CDR2 from the germline V gene are MNHNY and SVGAGI (reference sequence). The CDR3 runs to 16 residues. V was clipped by 0 bases and J by 1 base, with 9 bases between them. CDR3 residues: CASSYSWGRNTGELFF. For the CDR3, the DNA is TGTGCCAGCAGTTACTCGTGGGGGCGGAACACCGGGGAGCTGTTTTTT.

The genes are TRBV6-1 and TRBJ2-7; unclear D gene. Germline CDR1 is MNHNS and CDR2 is SASEGT. V was shortened by 1 base and J by 4 bases, with 5 bases between the two germline ends. The length of the CDR3 is 12 residues. CDR3 region: CASSEGSYEQYF. DNA of the CDR3: TGTGCCAGCAGTGAAGGCAGTTACGAGCAGTACTTC.

The chain carries TRBV5-8 and TRBJ2-3; 10 bases map to TRBD2. Germline CDR1 SGHTS, CDR2 YDEGEE. Unmatched junction bases numbered 5, after V lost 3 bases and J lost 1 base. The CDR3 length is 16 residues. The CDR3 nucleotides read TGTGCCAGCAGCTCGCTAGCGGGAGCGGGCACAGATACGCAGTATTTT. Translated: CASSSLAGAGTDTQYF.

This chain joins TRBV19 and TRBJ2-7; 8 nucleotides agree with TRBD2. Germline V gene lookup returns CDR1 LNHDA and CDR2 SQIVND (reference sequence). This CDR3 contains 13 residues. Trimming at V came to 3 bases and at J to 7 bases, leaving 5 bases not matched to a gene. For the CDR3, the DNA is TGTGCCAGTAGTATCGGGAGGGGTTTTGAGCAGTACTTC. This codes for CASSIGRGFEQYF.

The chain carries TRBV7-3 and TRBJ2-1, with D possibly TRBD1 on 6 matching bases. Trimming took off 0 bases at V and 7 bases at J, with 7 bases between the two ends. The CDR3 totals 13 residues. Germline V CDR1 and CDR2: SGHTA, FQGTGA. Here the CDR3 reads CASSLTRGNEQFF. CDR3 nucleotide sequence: TGTGCCAGCAGCTTAACCAGGGGTAATGAGCAGTTCTTC.

The CDR3 DNA sequence: TGTGCCAGCAGTTTAAGGGGGAGCTATGGCTACACCTTC. Encoded protein: CASSLRGSYGYTF. This chain joins TRBV12-3 or TRBV12-4 and TRBJ1-2; D might be TRBD1 (6 bases). Deletions cut 2 bases from V and 4 bases from J, with 8 bases between. The CDR3 length is 13 residues.

The chain has TRBV5-4 and TRBJ2-1, with TRBD1 matching over 9 bases. Germline CDR1 and CDR2: SGHNT and YYREEE (reference sequence). After removal of 4 bases from V and 0 bases from J, the junction contained 5 bases not matched to a gene. This CDR3 spans 16 amino acids. The CDR3 sequence: CASSPGTGSSYNEQFF. CDR3 nucleotide sequence: TGTGCCAGCAGCCCCGGGACAGGGAGCTCCTACAATGAGCAGTTCTTC.

This chain connects TRBV7-6 to TRBJ2-3, with 10 bases fitting TRBD2. CDR1 is SGHVS and CDR2 is FNYEAQ in the germline V gene. V dropped 5 bases and J dropped 5; count of bases not matched to a gene: 4. CDR3 length equals 14 residues. CDR3 protein: CASSHGLAVDTQYF. CDR3 bases: TGTGCCAGCAGCCACGGACTAGCGGTAGATACGCAGTATTTT.

This rearrangement joins TRBV14 to TRBJ2-1, with 10 bases aligning to TRBD2. V lost 2 bases and J lost 9; bases outside the gene matches: 13. The germline V gene has CDR1 SGHDN and CDR2 FVKESK. This CDR3 has 17 residues. The CDR3 reads CASSQRRTSGMRFEQFF. The CDR3 DNA reads as TGTGCCAGCAGCCAACGCCGAACTAGCGGGATGAGGTTTGAGCAGTTCTTC.

This chain joins TRBV5-4 and TRBJ2-3; maybe TRBD2 (6 bases). This CDR3 has 13 residues. V lost 4 bases, J lost 4 bases, and 10 bases lay in between. CDR1 and CDR2 from the germline V gene are SGHNT and YYREEE (reference sequence). DNA for the CDR3: TGTGCCAGCAGCCCGGAGGGTTCAGATACGCAGTATTTT. The encoded protein is CASSPEGSDTQYF. The entire variable domain, with the rest obtained from reference TRBV5-4 and TRBJ2-3, is as follows: ETGVTQSPTHLIKTRGQQVTLRCSSQSGHNTVSWYQQALGQGPQFIFQYYREEENGRGNFPPRFSGLQFPNYSSELNVNALELDDSALYLCASSPEGSDTQYFGPGTRLTVL.

V and J are TRBV6-5 and TRBJ1-5; 9 nucleotides line up with TRBD1. V trimming: 10 bases; J trimming: 7 bases; junction bases outside the gene matches: 11. The CDR3 spans 14 residues. CDR1 and CDR2 (germline): MNHEY, SVGAGI. In nucleotides, the CDR3 is TGTGCCACGCGACAGGGGGGTGGAAGGCAGCCCCAGCATTTT. Translation gives CATRQGGGRQPQHF.